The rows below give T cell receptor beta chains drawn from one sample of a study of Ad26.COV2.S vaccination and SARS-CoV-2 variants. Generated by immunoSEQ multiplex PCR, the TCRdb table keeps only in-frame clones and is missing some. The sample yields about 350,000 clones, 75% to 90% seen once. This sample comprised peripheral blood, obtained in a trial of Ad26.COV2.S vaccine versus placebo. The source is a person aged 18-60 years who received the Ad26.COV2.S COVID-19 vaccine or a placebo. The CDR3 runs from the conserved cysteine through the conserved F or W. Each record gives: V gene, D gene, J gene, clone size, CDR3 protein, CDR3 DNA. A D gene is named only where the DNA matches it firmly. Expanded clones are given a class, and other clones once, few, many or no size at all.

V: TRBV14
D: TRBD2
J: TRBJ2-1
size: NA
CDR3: CASSQVLAGVEQFF
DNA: TGTGCCAGCAGCCAAGTACTAGCGGGAGTTGAGCAGTTCTTC

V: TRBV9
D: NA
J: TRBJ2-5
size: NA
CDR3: CASSVGPGGETQYF
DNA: TGTGCCAGCAGCGTAGGTCCCGGGGGAGAGACCCAGTACTTC

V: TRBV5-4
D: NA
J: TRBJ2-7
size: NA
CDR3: CASSWGDGATYEQYF
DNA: TGTGCCAGCAGCTGGGGCGACGGTGCCACCTACGAGCAGTACTTC

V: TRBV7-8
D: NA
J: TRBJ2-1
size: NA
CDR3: CASSPRLPGGFF
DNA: TGTGCCAGCAGCCCTCGTCTCCCCGGCGGGTTCTTC

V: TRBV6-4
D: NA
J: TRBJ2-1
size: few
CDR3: CASSTGNVQFF
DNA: TGTGCCAGCAGCACAGGGAACGTGCAGTTCTTC

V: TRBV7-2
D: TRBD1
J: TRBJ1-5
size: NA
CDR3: CASSFAGGSNQPQHF
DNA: TGTGCCAGCAGCTTTGCAGGGGGAAGCAATCAGCCCCAGCATTTT

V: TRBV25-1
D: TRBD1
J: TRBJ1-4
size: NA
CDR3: CASSVDRGEKLFF
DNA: TGTGCCAGCAGTGTCGACAGGGGCGAAAAACTGTTTTTT

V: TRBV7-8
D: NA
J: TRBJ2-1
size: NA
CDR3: CASGEQGWNEQFF
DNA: TGTGCCAGCGGAGAACAGGGCTGGAATGAGCAGTTCTTC

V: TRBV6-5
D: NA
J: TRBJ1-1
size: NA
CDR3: CASRVPGVGEAFF
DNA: TGTGCCAGCAGAGTCCCGGGGGTTGGTGAAGCTTTCTTT

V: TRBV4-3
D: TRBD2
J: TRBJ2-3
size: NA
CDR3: CASSQDRAWGGDTQYF
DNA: TGCGCCAGCAGCCAAGACCGGGCCTGGGGGGGTGATACGCAGTATTTT

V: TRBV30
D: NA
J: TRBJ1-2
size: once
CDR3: CAWSVLLPISWDGYTF
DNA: TGTGCCTGGAGTGTACTACTGCCTATAAGCTGGGATGGCTACACCTTC

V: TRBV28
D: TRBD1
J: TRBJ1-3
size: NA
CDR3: CASFGQDQISGNTIYF
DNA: TGTGCCAGTTTCGGACAGGACCAAATCTCTGGAAACACCATATATTTT

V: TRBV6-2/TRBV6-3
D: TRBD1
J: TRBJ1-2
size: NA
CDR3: CASSTGTVLYGYTF
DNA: TGTGCCAGCAGTACTGGGACAGTCCTCTATGGCTACACCTTC

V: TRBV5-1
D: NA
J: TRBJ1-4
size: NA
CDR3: CASSLEGNSGEKLFF
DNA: TGCGCCAGCAGCTTGGAGGGGAACTCGGGGGAAAAACTGTTTTTT

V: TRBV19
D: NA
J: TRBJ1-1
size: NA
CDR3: CASSMNGFMNTEAFF
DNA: TGTGCCAGTAGTATGAATGGGTTCATGAACACTGAAGCTTTCTTT

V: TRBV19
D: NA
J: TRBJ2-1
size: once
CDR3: CASSTGSSYNEQFF
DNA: TGTGCCAGTTCAACTGGTAGCTCCTACAATGAGCAGTTCTTC

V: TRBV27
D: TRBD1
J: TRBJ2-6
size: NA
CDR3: CASSSRQGLAGANVLTF
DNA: TGTGCCAGCAGTTCTAGACAGGGGCTAGCTGGGGCCAACGTCCTGACTTTC

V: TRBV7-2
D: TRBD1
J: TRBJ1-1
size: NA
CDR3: CASSVKGQANTEAFF
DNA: TGTGCCAGCAGCGTGAAGGGACAGGCAAACACTGAAGCTTTCTTT

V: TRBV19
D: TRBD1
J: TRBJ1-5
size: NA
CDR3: CASSISTGGMDQPQHF
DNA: TGTGCCAGTAGTATATCGACAGGGGGAATGGATCAGCCCCAGCATTTT

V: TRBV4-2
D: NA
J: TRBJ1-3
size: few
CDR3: CASSQAERGPGNTIYF
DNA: TGTGCCAGCAGCCAAGCGGAACGGGGGCCTGGAAACACCATATATTTT

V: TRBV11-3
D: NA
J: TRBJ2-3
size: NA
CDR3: CASSVGLETDTQYF
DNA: TGTGCCAGCAGTGTGGGTCTGGAAACAGATACGCAGTATTTT

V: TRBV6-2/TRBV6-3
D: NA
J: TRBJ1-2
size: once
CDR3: CASSYRQNYGYTF
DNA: TGTGCCAGCAGTTACAGGCAGAACTATGGCTACACCTTC

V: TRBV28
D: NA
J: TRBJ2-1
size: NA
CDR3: CASSVPPGTNEQFF
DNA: TGTGCCAGCAGTGTCCCTCCGGGAACCAATGAGCAGTTCTTC